The present T cell receptor beta chain was sequenced within a study of cytomegalovirus exposure and HLA in healthy donors (dated by TCRdb to 2016 to 2017). At the level of the whole study: An earlier analysis of under 600 of the donors reported approximately 270 Gb of sequence data and around 120 million unique TCR beta sequences from about 200 million T cells. An early release covering just under 650 HLA-typed donors comprised about 290 gigabases of sequencing data and roughly 85 million unique TCR sequences. The genetic ancestry cluster associated with self-reported Caucasian donors included roughly 84% of the 350 to 500 genotyped donors. The study aimed to test whether signatures of past pathogen exposure could be identified by cataloging public T cell receptors. The study profiled the T cell repertoires of about 640 subjects by immunosequencing and related them to cytomegalovirus serostatus. Along with the approximately 700-subject first cohort, a separate validation cohort of over a hundred different subjects was used. To predict cytomegalovirus infection status, the study brought together high-throughput TCR immunosequencing, statistical association of individual TCRs with disease status, and machine learning. In a later analysis, previously published TCR beta repertoires from 550 to 750 donors were re-analyzed and high-resolution HLA genotyping was added so that TCR occurrence patterns could be studied. Rather than using new phenotypic data, the later analysis identified candidate immune exposures from TCR beta sequences and from how often those sequences occurred across donors. To decide whether each TCR beta V gene segment behaved as functional or pseudogenic, an earlier analysis of some 540 of the donors relied on high-throughput TCR beta sequencing. Alongside the repertoire data, information on donor age, sex, ethnicity and CMV serostatus was compiled. In a later genetic analysis, genome-wide SNP genotypes for about 65% of the roughly 670 donors were used, and that subset was treated as a discovery cohort. Every repertoire in the discovery cohort had been generated on one and the same sequencing platform. HLA typing included class I and class II loci at four-digit resolution. The number of typed donors differed by locus: about 620-640 for A, B, C, DRB1 and DQB1; 500 to 550 for DQA1; about 600 for DPA1; and about 450 for DPB1. Because of strong linkage in the cohort, five DR-DQ haplotypes were treated as single units for association and clustering. On average, roughly 240,000 unique TCR beta nucleotide sequences were sequenced per donor among about 400 genotyped donors of the cohort, with around 19% of those sequences being non-productive.

The cohort was made up of 666 healthy bone marrow donors. At the time of sampling, all cohort members were nominally healthy, though unrecorded immune exposures were likely present. The donor tested CMV seronegative and was one of the 352 seronegative cohort members. Every donor gave a peripheral blood sample, and the peripheral blood mononuclear cells from that sample were used for TCR beta sequencing. The Qiagen DNeasy Blood Extraction Kit was used to extract genomic DNA from the blood cell samples. A word on this clone: What antigen it recognizes has not been identified. There are no base qualities to consult, and no much larger clone falls within one base.

The library was produced with the immunoSEQ multiplex PCR assay. A mixture of 60 forward primers for TCR Vbeta segments and 13 reverse primers for TCR Jbeta segments was used in the multiplex PCR. Amplification of the CDR3 region of rearranged TCR beta genes was performed with a multiplex PCR assay on genomic DNA. Amplified TCR beta libraries were sequenced as 87-base-pair reads on the Illumina HiSeq System. The paper's processing steps were these. Across the 700 or so repertoires, a later analysis counted tens of millions of unique TCR beta chains, roughly 11 million of which were shared by at least two donors. Raw reads were error-corrected and collapsed into unique sequences by a nearest-neighbor algorithm in which closely related sequences were merged to remove PCR and sequencing errors. To assign V, D and J gene segments, CDR3 sequences were aligned to IMGT reference sequences. Each retained sequence needed at least a six-nucleotide match to both a V gene segment and a J gene segment. A rearrangement counted as productive if the CDR3 had no stop codons and remained in frame with V and J, and every other rearrangement counted as non-productive. Following IMGT convention, CDR3 was defined as the stretch from the second conserved V-encoded cysteine up to the conserved J-encoded phenylalanine. The earlier analysis of 587 of the donors excluded sequences that lacked an unambiguous match to a single V gene segment. In an earlier analysis of approximately 560 of the donors, a V segment was called functional when productive rearrangements were above 56.7%, and segregating when the standard deviation between donors exceeded 5%. A statistical classification framework was developed to diagnose cytomegalovirus status using the catalog of TCR beta chain sequences. A later analysis assigned V and J genes by comparing TCR nucleotide sequences with IMGT/GENE-DB human TR gene sequences. The TCRdist pipeline was used in a later analysis to assign CDR3 sequences and most-parsimonious VDJ recombination scenarios. In a later analysis, every TCR beta chain was defined by the combination of its CDR3 amino acid sequence and its V-gene family, and reads without a unique V-gene family were dropped. A later analysis removed 592 highly shared, low-generation-probability nucleotide sequences to deal with suspected cross-contamination and a sequencing artifact. For each public chain, a later analysis derived a clonal expansion index from normalized ranks of inferred template counts within each repertoire. In a later analysis, generation probabilities were computed using a VDJ recombination model fitted to out-of-frame rearrangements, and the results were checked against IGoR. A later analysis scored TCR-TCR, TCR-HLA and TCR-CMV co-occurrence with hypergeometric tests, applying a repertoire-size bias correction to TCR pairs. A later analysis estimated false discovery rates by permuting HLA or CMV assignments 20 times. In a later analysis, co-occurring TCRs were grouped using DBSCAN, with TCRdist sequence similarity added in when clustering inside HLA-allele-positive subsets. For co-occurrence clustering, repertoires with fewer than 30,000 or more than 120,000 public chains were excluded, along with roughly 5 repertoires with anomalous nucleotide sharing. TCRdb obtained this table from immuneACCESS and retained in-frame rearrangements with V and J assigned. These tables miss some clones; where compared with another copy, unresolved V genes account for less than half of the shortfall, and the remainder is unexplained. V and J calls and clone size follow that table, whereas D and trimming were derived from the DNA. The sample profile shows 150,000 to 200,000 clones; over 75% of them were found once. Jointly, the top ten make up about 1.7% of the sample.

The CDR3 runs 15 residues from the cysteine to the phenylalanine. This entry keeps only the CDR3 DNA: 45 bases, framed from base 1. Broad study findings and their caveats: Linkage disequilibrium might explain the correlated functional status among segregating V segments, but an unknown experimental factor could not be ruled out. Broadly in line with IMGT annotations, most TCR beta V segments showed up in productive rearrangements about 87% or about 30% of the time in an earlier analysis of several hundred of the donors. At a false discovery rate of 0.05, a later analysis linked 15,000 to 20,000 TCR beta sequences to specific HLA alleles. Because counts were too low, about 15 rarely observed V segments, including chromosome 9 orphons, were left out of the earlier analysis of 587 of the donors. A further reported finding was that TCR beta sequences accurately predicted the HLA-A and HLA-B alleles for most subjects in the first cohort. An association between a missense DCLRE1C variant and V-gene and J-gene trimming of TCR beta chains was found in a later genetic analysis and replicated in an independent cohort. In vitro tests confirmed that three of the cytomegalovirus-associated TCR beta chains recognize cytomegalovirus antigens. Most TCR sequences were seen in very few donors, while some public TCRs were found in many individuals. Roughly uniform sequencing depth across donors was assumed in presence/absence analyses, although this assumption may not hold. According to a later analysis, most CMV-associated TCR beta chains appeared to be HLA-restricted, and the HLA associations seemed to be driven largely by CMV exposure. According to a later analysis, parvovirus B19, influenza, CMV and Epstein-Barr virus appeared linked to several top co-occurrence clusters. A cluster of highly shared sequence variants was judged likely to represent a technical artifact of the sequencing pipeline. It was suggested by the authors that the approach could potentially be generalized to other disease states and immunological phenotypes. When HLA alleles, especially DR and DQ, strongly co-occurred, TCR associations were difficult to assign to individual alleles. The study listed 170 or so TCR beta chains as associated with cytomegalovirus. Compared with the roughly 700-donor mean, donors in an Asian-associated ancestry cluster had fewer N-insertions in productive TCRs, according to a later genetic analysis. CMV serostatus was the only immune exposure information available for the cohort. In both the original and validation cohorts, the classifier was reported to diagnose cytomegalovirus status with high specificity and sensitivity. Only TCR beta chains were sequenced in this cohort, and the absence of alpha or paired-chain data limited detectable features. HLA typing was unavailable for some donors at each locus, so association tests used only the typed subset. According to a later analysis, TCR association rates differed among HLA loci, with DRB1 alleles showing the most associated TCRs and HLA-C alleles showing the fewest. In a later analysis, HLA-associated TCR beta chains showed more clonal expansion and lower generation probabilities than non-associated chains that were equally common. The 87-base-pair reads could not distinguish some IMGT-functional V segments, including TRBV6-2 and TRBV6-3, so those segments were excluded.

Sequencing was carried out using PBMCs. The receptor comes from a man between 18 and 35 years old in good health and CMV-seronegative. The V and J genes are TRBV12-1 and TRBJ1-1; whether TRBD1, the table's D call, matches the DNA was not checked. TRBV12-1 is flagged as a pseudogene. The DNA is TGTGCCAGCAGCCATCCGACAGTGGGGAACACTGAAGCTTTCTTT. This encodes CASSHPTVGNTEAFF.